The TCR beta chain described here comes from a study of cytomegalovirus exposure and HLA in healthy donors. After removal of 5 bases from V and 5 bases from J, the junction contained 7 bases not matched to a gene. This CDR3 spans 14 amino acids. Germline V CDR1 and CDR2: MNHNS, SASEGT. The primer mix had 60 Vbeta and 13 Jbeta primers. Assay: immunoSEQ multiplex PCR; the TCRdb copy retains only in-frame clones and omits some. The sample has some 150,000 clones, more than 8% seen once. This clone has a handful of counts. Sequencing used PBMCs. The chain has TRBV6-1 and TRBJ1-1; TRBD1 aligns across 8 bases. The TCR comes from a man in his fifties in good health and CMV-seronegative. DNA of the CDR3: TGTGCCAGCAGTAGAGGACAGGGTCGGACTGAAGCTTTCTTT. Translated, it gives CASSRGQGRTEAFF.